Below, 22 T cell receptor beta chains from the same sample are listed, as sequenced in a study of shared clonotypes between healthy human individuals. Repertoires were generated with immunoSEQ multiplex PCR, while TCRdb's copy carries only in-frame clones and drops some. In the table there are 2 million to 3 million clones, more than 80% of which are singletons. Sequenced sample: naive CD4+ T cells sorted from blood. As to subset: CD45RA+ positively selected. The receptor set was obtained from a man between 18 and 35 years old in good health.

The gene calls are TRBV2 and TRBJ2-5, with D perhaps given as TRBD1 or TRBD2 (5 bases each). The CDR3 spans 14 residues. V shed 1 base and J shed 4 bases, with 10 bases lying between them. Germline lookup yields CDR1 SNHLY and CDR2 FYNNEI. The CDR3 DNA follows: TGTGCCAGCAGTGAAGTGGTGAGGGGAGAGACCCAGTACTTC. It translates to CASSEVVRGETQYF. Combining the CDR3 with reference TRBV2 and TRBJ2-5 gives the whole variable domain EPEVTQTPSHQVTQMGQEVILRCVPISNHLYFYWYRQILGQKVEFLVSFYNNEISEKSEIFDDQFSVERPDGSNFTLKIRSTKLEDSAMYFCASSEVVRGETQYFGPGTRLLVL.

The CDR3 region has the DNA TGTGCCAGCAGTCAACGCACTCAGACAGATACGCAGTATTTT. Translated, it gives CASSQRTQTDTQYF. The chain combines TRBV2 with TRBJ2-3; D is ambiguous. The CDR3 runs 14 residues. Trimming left V 5 bases short and J 3 bases short, with 12 bases between. In germline, CDR1 is SNHLY, CDR2 FYNNEI.

CDR3 DNA: TGTGCCAGTACCCCCCCGATGAGGGCCACTGTCTCTGGAAACACCATATATTTT. Amino acid sequence: CASTPPMRATVSGNTIYF. The J gene is TRBJ1-3, the V gene TRBV19; D is unclear. V was shortened by 7 bases and J by 0 bases, with 22 bases between the two germline ends. CDR1 is LNHDA and CDR2 is SQIVND in the germline V gene (reference sequence). The CDR3 spans 18 residues.

J is TRBJ1-2 and V is TRBV9, with 9 bases matching TRBD1. The CDR3 runs 15 residues. The germline V gene encodes CDR1 SGDLS and CDR2 YYNGEE. V shed 3 bases, J shed 1 base, and the junction held 4 bases outside the gene matches. CDR3 amino acids: CASSERGQGNYGYTF. The CDR3, as DNA: TGTGCCAGCAGCGAGAGGGGACAGGGTAACTATGGCTACACCTTC.

The chain combines TRBV11-2 with TRBJ2-2; a weak D match, TRBD2 (7 bases). The CDR3 is 17 residues long. Germline V gene data show CDR1 as SGHAT and CDR2 as FQNNGV. The V gene lost 1 base and the J gene lost 6 bases, with 18 bases spanning the gap. CDR3 protein: CASSLAPRGAWAGELFF. CDR3 bases: TGTGCCAGCAGCTTAGCCCCCCGGGGGGCCTGGGCCGGGGAGCTGTTTTTT. Supplemented by reference TRBV11-2 and TRBJ2-2, the full variable domain reads EAGVAQSPRYKIIEKRQSVAFWCNPISGHATLYWYQQILGQGPKLLIQFQNNGVVDDSQLPKDRFSAERLKGVDSTLKIQPAKLEDSAVYLCASSLAPRGAWAGELFFGEGSRLTVL.

The chain has TRBV12-5 and TRBJ2-2; perhaps TRBD1 as D (5 bases). This CDR3 is built from 13 residues. Germline CDR1 LGHNT, CDR2 FRNRAP. V was cut by 6 bases and J by 1 base, with 6 bases left in between. The CDR3 sequence: CASGTGNTGELFF. The CDR3, as DNA: TGTGCTAGTGGCACAGGGAACACCGGGGAGCTGTTTTTT.

The chain links TRBV7-2 to TRBJ2-5, with 9 bases lining up with TRBD1. CDR3 length: 14 residues. Germline CDR1 is SGHTA and CDR2 is FQGNSA. V shed 6 bases and J 4 bases; nucleotides not matched to a gene: 6. The CDR3 loop is CASRLGQGGETQYF. The DNA for the CDR3 is TGTGCCAGCAGGTTGGGACAGGGAGGAGAGACCCAGTACTTC.

This rearrangement joins TRBV7-9 to TRBJ1-5; no reliable D call. V was shortened by 6 bases and J by 6 bases, with 9 bases between the two germline ends. Per the germline V gene, CDR1 is SEHNR and CDR2 is FQNEAQ (reference sequence). CDR3 length: 12 residues. The CDR3: CASSFGSQPQHF. CDR3 bases: TGTGCCAGCAGTTTTGGTAGTCAGCCCCAGCATTTT.

This sequence joins TRBV2 and TRBJ1-2, with 9 bases lining up with TRBD1. V trimming: 8 bases; J trimming: 7 bases; junction bases outside the gene matches: 5. From germline, CDR1 is SNHLY and CDR2 FYNNEI. The CDR3 contains 12 residues. CDR3: CASVDRGGGYTF. CDR3 DNA sequence: TGTGCCAGCGTGGACAGGGGAGGTGGCTACACCTTC.

CDR3 sequence (DNA): TGTGCCAGTAGTACGACAGGGTGGGCCGTGATAGGGAATGAGCAGTTCTTC. This gives the protein CASSTTGWAVIGNEQFF. J is TRBJ2-1 and V is TRBV19; 7 nucleotides agree with TRBD1. After removal of 4 bases from V and 7 bases from J, the junction contained 16 bases not matched to a gene. CDR3 length: 17 amino acids. The V gene's germline CDR1 is LNHDA and CDR2 SQIVND (reference sequence).

V gene TRBV5-5 combines with J gene TRBJ1-1; TRBD1 might be the D (6 bases). CDR1 and CDR2 (germline): SGHKS, YYEKEE (reference sequence). This CDR3 contains 14 residues. Trimming shortened V by 2 bases and J by 6 bases, and 14 bases separated the two germline ends. CDR3 DNA: TGTGCCAGCAGCTTAATGGAGGGGGTCTCTGAAGCTTTCTTT. Translated: CASSLMEGVSEAFF.

V and J are TRBV9 and TRBJ2-5; the D gene is possibly TRBD1 (5 bases). V lost 6 bases and J 3 bases, leaving 12 bases between the germline ends. Germline V gene sequence: CDR1 SGDLS, CDR2 YYNGEE. The CDR3 has 13 amino acids. The CDR3 DNA reads as TGTGCCAGCACTGATGGCAGGGAAGAGACCCAGTACTTC. Its protein product is CASTDGREETQYF.

The rearrangement joins TRBV11-2 to TRBJ2-7; TRBD2 is a possible D gene (7 bases). V dropped 3 bases and J dropped 1 base, with 22 bases sitting between them. CDR3 length: 18 residues. Germline lookup yields CDR1 SGHAT and CDR2 FQNNGV. CDR3 sequence reads: CASSFGFWGGRPSYEQYF. CDR3 sequence (DNA): TGTGCCAGCAGCTTTGGGTTCTGGGGGGGCCGTCCTTCCTACGAGCAGTACTTC.

This clone was counted a single time. The chain employs TRBV11-2 and TRBJ2-3; the match to TRBD2 covers 8 bases. Per the germline V gene, CDR1 is SGHAT and CDR2 is FQNNGV. The CDR3 loop spans 14 amino acids. V lost 4 bases to trimming and J lost 3 bases; unmatched junction nucleotides: 3. In DNA, the CDR3 is TGTGCCAGCAGCTCTCAGCGGGAGACAGATACGCAGTATTTT. It specifies CASSSQRETDTQYF.

This chain uses TRBV6-5 with TRBJ1-2; 7 bases line up with TRBD1. Germline assignment: CDR1 MNHEY and CDR2 SVGAGI. V was pared by 5 bases and J by 8 bases, with 11 bases of the junction left unmatched. The CDR3 length is 14 residues. CDR3 sequence reads: CASSVLTGKEGYTF. The CDR3 region has the DNA TGTGCCAGCAGTGTATTGACAGGGAAGGAAGGCTACACCTTC.

The chain uses TRBV18 and TRBJ2-3, with 9 bases identical to TRBD1. This CDR3 comprises 17 residues. Trimming at V came to 5 bases and at J to 1 base, leaving 10 bases not matched to a gene. CDR1 KGHSH and CDR2 LQKENI come from the germline V gene. DNA for the CDR3: TGTGCCAGCTCAGCAGCTCTACAGGGGGCGGGCACAGATACGCAGTATTTT. Translating gives CASSAALQGAGTDTQYF.

The chain couples TRBV6-5 to TRBJ2-7, with 7 bases lining up with TRBD1. V lost 6 bases and J lost 0; bases outside the gene matches: 5. The CDR3 consists of 14 residues. Germline V lookup: CDR1 MNHEY, CDR2 SVGAGI. DNA of the CDR3: TGTGCCAGCAGCCCTGACAGGGTCTCCTACGAGCAGTACTTC. It codes for CASSPDRVSYEQYF.

This chain connects TRBV12-5 to TRBJ1-1, with no clear D. Germline CDR1 is LGHNT and CDR2 is FRNRAP. The CDR3 extends over 13 amino acids. Trimming shortened V by 5 bases and J by 1 base, and 8 bases separated the two germline ends. The CDR3 loop is CASGAGSNTEAFF. The CDR3 bases are TGTGCTAGTGGTGCGGGATCGAACACTGAAGCTTTCTTT.

The V and J genes are TRBV2 and TRBJ2-5; perhaps D is TRBD1 or TRBD2 (5 bases each). The V end lost 6 bases, the J end lost 4 bases, and 12 bases lay between the germline ends. CDR1 and CDR2 from the germline V gene are SNHLY and FYNNEI. This CDR3 spans 13 amino acids. The CDR3 coding sequence is TGTGCCAGCAGGGCAGGGACCCTAGAGACCCAGTACTTC. This gives the protein CASRAGTLETQYF. Filled out from reference TRBV2 and TRBJ2-5, the complete variable domain reads EPEVTQTPSHQVTQMGQEVILRCVPISNHLYFYWYRQILGQKVEFLVSFYNNEISEKSEIFDDQFSVERPDGSNFTLKIRSTKLEDSAMYFCASRAGTLETQYFGPGTRLLVL.

The chain has TRBV4-1 and TRBJ2-5; 8 positions agree with TRBD1. The assigned J gene may be wrong: the sequence end matches TRBJ2-7 better. Germline CDR1 and CDR2: MGHRA and YSYEKL. There are 15 residues in the CDR3. The CDR3 is CASSQQQGGSYEQYF. The CDR3, as DNA: TGCGCCAGCAGCCAGCAACAGGGGGGCTCCTACGAGCAGTACTTC.

The chain carries TRBV30 and TRBJ2-3; D gene unclear. V was cut by 1 base and J by 0 bases, with 11 bases left in between. This CDR3 has 15 residues. Germline loops: CDR1 GTSNPN, CDR2 SVGIG (reference sequence). DNA for the CDR3: TGTGCCTGGAGTGCGACTTTTTCTAGCACAGATACGCAGTATTTT. Its translation: CAWSATFSSTDTQYF.

This sequence joins TRBV28 and TRBJ2-5; 10 bases are shared with TRBD2. V shed 3 bases and J 5 bases; nucleotides not matched to a gene: 6. CDR3 size: 15 residues. Germline CDR1 MDHEN, CDR2 SYDVKM. The CDR3 DNA reads TGTGCCAGCAGTTTGATAGCGGGGGGCCTGGAGACCCAGTACTTC. Translating gives CASSLIAGGLETQYF.